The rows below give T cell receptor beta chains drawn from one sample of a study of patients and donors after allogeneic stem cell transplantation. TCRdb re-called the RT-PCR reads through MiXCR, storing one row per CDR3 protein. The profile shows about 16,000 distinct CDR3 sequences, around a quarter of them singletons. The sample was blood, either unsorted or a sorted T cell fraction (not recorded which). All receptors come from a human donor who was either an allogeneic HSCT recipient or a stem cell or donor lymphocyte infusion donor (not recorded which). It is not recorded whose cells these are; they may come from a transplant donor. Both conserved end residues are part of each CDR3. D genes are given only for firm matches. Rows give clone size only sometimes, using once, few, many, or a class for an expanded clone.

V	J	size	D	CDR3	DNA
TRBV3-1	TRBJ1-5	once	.	CASSLGRFWSNQPQHF	TGTGCCAGCAGCCTAGGAAGGTTTTGGAGCAATCAGCCCCAGCATTTT
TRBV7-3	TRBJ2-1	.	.	CASSRGRWDEQFF	TGTGCCAGCAGTCGGGGGAGGTGGGATGAGCAGTTCTTC
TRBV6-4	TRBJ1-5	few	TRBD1	CASSRQGATQPQHF	TGTGCCAGCAGTAGACAGGGGGCTACTCAGCCCCAGCATTTT
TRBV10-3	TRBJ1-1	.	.	CAISYTENTEAFF	TGTGCCATCAGCTACACAGAGAACACTGAAGCTTTCTTT
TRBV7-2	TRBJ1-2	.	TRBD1	CASSFGTGGFYGYTF	TGTGCCAGCAGCTTTGGGACAGGGGGATTCTATGGCTACACCTTC
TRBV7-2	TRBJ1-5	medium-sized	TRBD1	CASSLGQLSNQPQHF	TGTGCCAGCAGCCTGGGACAGTTGAGCAATCAGCCCCAGCATTTT
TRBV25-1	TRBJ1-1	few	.	CASSQSGRTLTEAFF	TGTGCCAGCAGTCAGTCGGGACGGACCCTAACTGAAGCTTTCTTT
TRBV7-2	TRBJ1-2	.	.	CASSLARFYGYTF	TGTGCCAGCAGCTTAGCCAGATTCTATGGCTACACCTTC
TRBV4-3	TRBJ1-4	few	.	CASSQARRGNEKLFF	TGCGCCAGCAGCCAAGCTCGCAGGGGTAATGAAAAACTGTTTTTT
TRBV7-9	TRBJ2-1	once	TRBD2	CASSRQLAGGNEQFF	TGTGCCAGCAGCCGTCAACTAGCGGGGGGGAATGAGCAGTTCTTC
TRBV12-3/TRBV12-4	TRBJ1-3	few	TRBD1	CASKRQGFSGNTIYF	TGTGCCAGCAAGCGACAGGGGTTCTCTGGAAACACCATATATTTT
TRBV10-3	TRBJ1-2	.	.	CAIRQDGYGYTF	TGTGCCATCAGGCAGGATGGCTATGGCTACACCTTC
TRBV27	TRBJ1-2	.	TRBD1	CASSPGGGYGYTF	TGTGCCAGCAGCCCAGGGGGCGGCTATGGCTACACCTTC
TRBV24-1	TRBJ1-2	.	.	CATSEAGGSYGYTF	TGTGCCACCAGTGAGGCAGGTGGCTCCTATGGCTACACCTTC
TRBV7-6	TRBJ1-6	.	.	CASSPFDGRNSPLHF	TGTGCCAGCAGCCCCTTCGACGGTAGAAATTCACCCCTCCACTTT
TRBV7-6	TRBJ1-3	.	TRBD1	CASSYDRASGNTIYF	TGTGCCAGCAGCTACGACAGGGCCTCTGGAAACACCATATATTTT
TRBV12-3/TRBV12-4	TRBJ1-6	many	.	CASSLVGERNSPLHF	TGTGCCAGCAGTTTAGTTGGGGAAAGGAATTCACCCCTCCACTTT
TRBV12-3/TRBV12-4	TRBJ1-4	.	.	CASSFDLRNEKLFF	TGTGCCAGCAGTTTTGATCTTCGGAACGAAAAACTGTTTTTT
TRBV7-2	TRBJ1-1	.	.	CASSPQTKMNTEAFF	TGTGCCAGCAGCCCCCAGACAAAAATGAACACTGAAGCTTTCTTT
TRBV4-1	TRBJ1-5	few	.	CASSQVVRINQPQHF	TGCGCCAGCAGCCAAGTTGTGCGGATCAATCAGCCCCAGCATTTT
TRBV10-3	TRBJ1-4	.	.	CAISESPRGAAVEKLFF	TGTGCCATCAGTGAGTCCCCTCGGGGGGCGGCGGTTGAAAAACTGTTTTTT
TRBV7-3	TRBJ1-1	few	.	CASSLAQNTEAFF	TGTGCCAGCAGCTTGGCCCAGAACACTGAAGCTTTCTTT
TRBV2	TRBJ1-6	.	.	CASSEGRTPLHF	TGTGCCAGCAGTGAAGGGAGGACACCCCTCCACTTT
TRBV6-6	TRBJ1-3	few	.	CASTTTVSGNTIYF	TGTGCCAGCACCACGACGGTCTCTGGAAACACCATATATTTT
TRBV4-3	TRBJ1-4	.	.	CASRRQLATNEKLFF	TGCGCCAGCAGGAGACAGTTAGCAACTAATGAAAAACTGTTTTTT
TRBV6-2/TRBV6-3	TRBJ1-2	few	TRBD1	CASSYPTGKKSYGYTF	TGTGCCAGCAGTTACCCGACAGGGAAGAAAAGCTATGGCTACACCTTC
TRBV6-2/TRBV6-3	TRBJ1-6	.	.	CASSRRDNSPLHF	TGTGCCAGCAGTCGGCGGGACAATTCACCCCTCCACTTT
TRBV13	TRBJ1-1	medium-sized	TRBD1	CASSLRGQVNKAFF	TGTGCCAGCAGCTTAAGGGGACAGGTCAACAAAGCTTTCTTT
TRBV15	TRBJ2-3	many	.	CATSRVDPGAPTDTQYF	TGTGCCACCAGCAGAGTCGACCCAGGGGCGCCCACAGATACGCAGTATTTT
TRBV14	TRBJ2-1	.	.	CASSQVTPVPYNEQFF	TGTGCCAGCAGCCAAGTCACCCCCGTCCCCTACAATGAGCAGTTCTTC
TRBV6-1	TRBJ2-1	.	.	CASSDQGLGEQFF	TGTGCCAGCAGTGATCAAGGTCTAGGGGAGCAGTTCTTC
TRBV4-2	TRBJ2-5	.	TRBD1	CASSQGTGKETQYF	TGTGCCAGCAGCCAAGGGACAGGGAAGGAGACCCAGTACTTC
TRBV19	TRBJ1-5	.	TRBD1	CASRTTGGNQPQHF	TGTGCCAGTAGAACGACAGGGGGCAATCAGCCCCAGCATTTT
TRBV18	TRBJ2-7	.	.	CASSSRDGQYEQYF	TGTGCCAGCTCATCCCGGGACGGCCAGTACGAGCAGTACTTC
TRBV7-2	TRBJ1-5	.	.	CASSLETEVNQPQHF	TGTGCCAGCAGCTTAGAGACAGAGGTTAATCAGCCCCAGCATTTT
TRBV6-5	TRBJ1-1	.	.	CASSYSARTEAFF	TGTGCCAGCAGTTACTCCGCGAGAACTGAAGCTTTCTTT
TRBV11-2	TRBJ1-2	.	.	CASSPLNKYGYTF	TGTGCCAGCAGCCCTTTAAATAAGTATGGCTACACCTTC
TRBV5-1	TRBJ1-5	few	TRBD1	CASSPGTGVVNQPQHF	TGCGCCAGCAGCCCCGGGACAGGGGTAGTAAATCAGCCCCAGCATTTT
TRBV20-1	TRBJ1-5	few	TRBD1	CSARTSWDRGTQPQHF	TGCAGTGCTAGGACCTCTTGGGACAGGGGTACTCAGCCCCAGCATTTT
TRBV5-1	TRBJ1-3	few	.	CASSFGTPGNTIYF	TGCGCCAGCAGCTTCGGGACTCCTGGAAACACCATATATTTT
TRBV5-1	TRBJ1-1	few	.	CASSLGTGASNTEAFF	TGCGCCAGCAGCTTGGGGACGGGGGCCTCGAACACTGAAGCTTTCTTT
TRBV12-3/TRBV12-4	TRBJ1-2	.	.	CASSLSADLRRGYTF	TGTGCCAGCAGTTTATCTGCGGATCTCAGGCGGGGCTACACCTTC
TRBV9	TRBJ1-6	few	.	CASSVGGPHSPLHF	TGTGCCAGCAGCGTAGGCGGTCCACATTCACCCCTCCACTTT
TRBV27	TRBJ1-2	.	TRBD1	CASSLFGQGSGYTF	TGTGCCAGCAGTTTATTCGGACAGGGGAGTGGCTACACCTTC
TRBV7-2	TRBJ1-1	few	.	CASSFGSLNTEAFF	TGTGCCAGCAGCTTCGGGAGCTTGAACACTGAAGCTTTCTTT
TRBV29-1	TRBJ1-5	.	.	CSVALGVSQPQHF	TGCAGCGTTGCGCTGGGAGTGAGTCAGCCCCAGCATTTT
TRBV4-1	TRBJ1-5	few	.	CASSLISNQPQHF	TGCGCCAGCAGCCTTATTAGCAATCAGCCCCAGCATTTT
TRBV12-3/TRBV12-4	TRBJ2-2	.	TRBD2	CASSQGVAGVLEELFF	TGTGCCAGCTCGCAGGGGGTAGCGGGGGTCTTGGAGGAGCTGTTTTTT
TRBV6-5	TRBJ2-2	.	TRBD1	CASSYSRDRYTGELFF	TGTGCCAGCAGTTACTCGAGGGACAGATACACCGGGGAGCTGTTTTTT